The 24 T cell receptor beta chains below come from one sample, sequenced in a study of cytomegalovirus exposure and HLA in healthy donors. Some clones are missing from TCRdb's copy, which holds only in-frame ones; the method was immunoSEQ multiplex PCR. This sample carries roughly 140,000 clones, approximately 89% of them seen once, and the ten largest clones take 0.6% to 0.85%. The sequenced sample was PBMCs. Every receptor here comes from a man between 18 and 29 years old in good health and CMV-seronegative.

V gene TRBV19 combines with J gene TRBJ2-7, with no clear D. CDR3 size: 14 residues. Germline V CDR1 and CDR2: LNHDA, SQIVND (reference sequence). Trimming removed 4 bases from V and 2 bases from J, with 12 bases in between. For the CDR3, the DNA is TGTGCCAGTAGTACACGAGGATTGGCCTACGAGCAGTACTTC. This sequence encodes CASSTRGLAYEQYF.

CDR3 in amino acids: CASSQDGSARRVEFF. Here the CDR3 DNA reads TGTGCCAGCAGCCAAGACGGTAGCGCGCGAAGGGTGGAGTTCTTC. This chain joins TRBV14 and TRBJ2-1, with D possibly matching TRBD2 (5 bases). The CDR3 runs 15 residues. Trimming took 0 bases from V and 14 from J, leaving 20 bases between them. The germline V gene has CDR1 SGHDN and CDR2 FVKESK.

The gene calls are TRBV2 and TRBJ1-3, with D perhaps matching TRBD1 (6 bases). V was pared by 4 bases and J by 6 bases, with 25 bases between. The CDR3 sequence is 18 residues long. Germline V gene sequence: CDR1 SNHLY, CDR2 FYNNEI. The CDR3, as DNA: TGTGCCAGCAGTGGAATGGGAAGCAGGGACAAACCCTCAAACACCATATATTTT. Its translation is CASSGMGSRDKPSNTIYF.

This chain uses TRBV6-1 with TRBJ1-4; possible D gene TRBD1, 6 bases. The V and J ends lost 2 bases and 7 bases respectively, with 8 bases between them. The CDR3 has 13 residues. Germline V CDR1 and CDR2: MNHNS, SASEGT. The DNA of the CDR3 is TGTGCCAGCAGTGAAAACAGGGTTGAAAAACTGTTTTTT. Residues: CASSENRVEKLFF.

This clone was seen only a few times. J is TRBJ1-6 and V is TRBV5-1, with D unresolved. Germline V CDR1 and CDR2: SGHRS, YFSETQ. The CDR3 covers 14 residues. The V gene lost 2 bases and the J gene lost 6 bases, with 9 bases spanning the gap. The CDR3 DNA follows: TGCGCCAGCAGCTTCGGTTTTGGTAATTCACCCCTCCACTTT. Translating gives CASSFGFGNSPLHF.

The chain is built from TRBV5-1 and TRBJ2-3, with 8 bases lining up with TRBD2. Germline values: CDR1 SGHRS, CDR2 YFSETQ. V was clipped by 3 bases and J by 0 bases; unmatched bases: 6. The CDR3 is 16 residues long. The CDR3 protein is CASSSQRGSSTDTQYF. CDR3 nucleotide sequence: TGCGCCAGCAGCTCTCAGCGGGGGTCCAGCACAGATACGCAGTATTTT.

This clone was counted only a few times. The CDR3 region is CASSLGAGVGEQYV. The CDR3 DNA reads as TGTGCCAGCAGCTTAGGCGCGGGCGTGGGCGAGCAGTACGTC. The chain has TRBV11-3 and TRBJ2-7, with D perhaps TRBD2 (5 bases). The CDR3 is made up of 14 amino acids. The V and J ends lost 1 base and 6 bases respectively, with 13 bases between them. From germline, CDR1 is SGHNT and CDR2 YENEEA.

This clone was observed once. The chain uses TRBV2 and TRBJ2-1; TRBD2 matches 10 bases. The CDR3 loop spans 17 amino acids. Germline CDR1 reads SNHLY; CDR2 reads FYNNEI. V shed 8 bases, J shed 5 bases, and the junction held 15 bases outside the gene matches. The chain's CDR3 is CASAFSASGRTHNEQFF. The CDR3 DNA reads TGTGCCAGCGCATTCTCGGCTAGCGGGAGAACGCACAATGAGCAGTTCTTC.

This CDR3 is CASSWTSGSQETQYF. The CDR3 nucleotides are TGCGCCAGCAGTTGGACTAGCGGGTCCCAAGAGACCCAGTACTTC. This chain connects TRBV5-1 to TRBJ2-5; 11 nucleotides agree with TRBD2. The V and J ends lost 5 bases and 1 base, in that order; junction bases with no gene match: 4. Germline V gives CDR1 SGHRS, CDR2 YFSETQ. There are 15 residues in the CDR3.

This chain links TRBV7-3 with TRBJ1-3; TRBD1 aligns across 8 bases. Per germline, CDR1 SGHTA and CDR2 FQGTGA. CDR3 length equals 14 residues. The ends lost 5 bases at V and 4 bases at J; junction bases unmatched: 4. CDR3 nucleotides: TGTGCCAGCAGCCTAGGGACAGGCGGAAACACCATATATTTT. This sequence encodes CASSLGTGGNTIYF.

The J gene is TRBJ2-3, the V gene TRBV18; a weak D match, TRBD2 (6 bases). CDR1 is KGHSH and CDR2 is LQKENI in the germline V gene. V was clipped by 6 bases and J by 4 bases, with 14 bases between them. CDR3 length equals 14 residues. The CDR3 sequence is CASSPTSTADTQYF. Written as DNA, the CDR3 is TGTGCCAGCTCTCCTACTAGCACCGCAGATACGCAGTATTTT.

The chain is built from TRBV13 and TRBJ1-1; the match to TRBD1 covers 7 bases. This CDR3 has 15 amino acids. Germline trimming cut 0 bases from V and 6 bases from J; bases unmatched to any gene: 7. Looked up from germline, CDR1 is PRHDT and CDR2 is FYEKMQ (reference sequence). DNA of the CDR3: TGTGCCAGCAGCTTAGGCAGATCGGGACAGTCTGAAGCTTTCTTT. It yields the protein CASSLGRSGQSEAFF.

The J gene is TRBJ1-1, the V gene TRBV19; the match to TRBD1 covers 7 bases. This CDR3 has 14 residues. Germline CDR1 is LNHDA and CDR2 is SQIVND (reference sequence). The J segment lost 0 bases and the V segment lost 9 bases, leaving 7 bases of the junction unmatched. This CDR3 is CASRRQGLNTEAFF. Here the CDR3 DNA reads TGTGCCAGCCGAAGACAGGGACTGAACACTGAAGCTTTCTTT.

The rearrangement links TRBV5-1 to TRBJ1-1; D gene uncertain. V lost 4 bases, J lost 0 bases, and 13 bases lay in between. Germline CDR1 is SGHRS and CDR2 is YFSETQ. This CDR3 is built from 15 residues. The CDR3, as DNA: TGCGCCAGCAGCCCTTCTGAGGGCATGAACACTGAAGCTTTCTTT. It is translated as CASSPSEGMNTEAFF.

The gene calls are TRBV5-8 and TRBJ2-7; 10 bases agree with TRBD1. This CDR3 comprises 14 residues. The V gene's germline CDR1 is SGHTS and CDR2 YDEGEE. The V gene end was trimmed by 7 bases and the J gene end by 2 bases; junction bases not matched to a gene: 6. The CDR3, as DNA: TGTGCCAGCGGTCCGGGGACAGGGGCCTACGAGCAGTACTTC. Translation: CASGPGTGAYEQYF.

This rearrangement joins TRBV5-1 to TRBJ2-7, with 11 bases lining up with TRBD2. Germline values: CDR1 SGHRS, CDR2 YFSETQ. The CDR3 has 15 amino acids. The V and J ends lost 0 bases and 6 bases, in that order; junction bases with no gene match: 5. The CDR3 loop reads CASSLVAGGPGEQYF. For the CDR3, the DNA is TGCGCCAGCAGCTTGGTAGCGGGGGGGCCCGGCGAGCAGTACTTC.

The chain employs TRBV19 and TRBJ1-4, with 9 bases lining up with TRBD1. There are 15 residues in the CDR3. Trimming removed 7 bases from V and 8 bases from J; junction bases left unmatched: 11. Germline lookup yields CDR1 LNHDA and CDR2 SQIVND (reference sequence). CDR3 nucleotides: TGTGCCAGTATGCGGATACAGGGGGCAGGGGAAAAACTGTTTTTT. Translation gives CASMRIQGAGEKLFF.

The CDR3 here is CASSSGTTVAGEQFF. The CDR3 nucleotides read TGCGCCAGCAGCTCCGGGACCACGGTAGCGGGTGAGCAGTTCTTC. V is TRBV5-1 and J is TRBJ2-1, with 7 bases lining up with TRBD2. Germline trimming cut 3 bases from V and 9 bases from J; bases unmatched to any gene: 12. The germline gives CDR1 SGHRS, CDR2 YFSETQ. This CDR3 comprises 15 residues.

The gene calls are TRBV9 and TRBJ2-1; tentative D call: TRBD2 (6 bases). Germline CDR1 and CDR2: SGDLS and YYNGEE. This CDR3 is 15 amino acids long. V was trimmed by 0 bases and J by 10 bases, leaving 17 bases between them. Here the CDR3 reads CASSVAGTGTGEQFF. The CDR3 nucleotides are TGTGCCAGCAGCGTAGCGGGGACTGGCACCGGGGAGCAGTTCTTC.

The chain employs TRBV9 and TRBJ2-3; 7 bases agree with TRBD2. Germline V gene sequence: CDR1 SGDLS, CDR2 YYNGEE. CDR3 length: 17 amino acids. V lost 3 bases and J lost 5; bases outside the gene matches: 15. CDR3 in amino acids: CASSGGTSGTIKDTQYF. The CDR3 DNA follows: TGTGCCAGCAGCGGTGGGACGAGCGGGACTATTAAAGATACGCAGTATTTT. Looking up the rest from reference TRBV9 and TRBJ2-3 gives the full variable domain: DSGVTQTPKHLITATGQRVTLRCSPRSGDLSVYWYQQSLDQGLQFLIQYYNGEERAKGNILERFSAQQFPDLHSELNLSSLELGDSALYFCASSGGTSGTIKDTQYFGPGTRLTVL.

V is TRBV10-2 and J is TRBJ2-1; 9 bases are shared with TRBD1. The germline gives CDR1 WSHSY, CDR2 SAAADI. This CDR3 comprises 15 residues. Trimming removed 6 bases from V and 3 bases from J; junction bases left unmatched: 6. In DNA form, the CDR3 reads TGCGCCAGCAGCGACCGGGACAGGGTCTACAATGAGCAGTTCTTC. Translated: CASSDRDRVYNEQFF.

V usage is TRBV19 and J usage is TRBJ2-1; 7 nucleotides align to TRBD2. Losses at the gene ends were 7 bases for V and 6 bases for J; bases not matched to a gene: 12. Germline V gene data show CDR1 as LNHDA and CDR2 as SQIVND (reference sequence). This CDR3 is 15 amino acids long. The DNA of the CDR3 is TGTGCCAGTAACCCCCTTGGGGGGGTGAGCAATGAGCAGTTCTTC. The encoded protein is CASNPLGGVSNEQFF.

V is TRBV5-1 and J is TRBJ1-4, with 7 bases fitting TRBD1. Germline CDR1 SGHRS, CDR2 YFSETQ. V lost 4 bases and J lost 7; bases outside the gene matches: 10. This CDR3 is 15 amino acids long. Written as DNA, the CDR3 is TGCGCCAGCAGCCCCGGACAGGTGAAAAGTGAAAAACTGTTTTTT. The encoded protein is CASSPGQVKSEKLFF.

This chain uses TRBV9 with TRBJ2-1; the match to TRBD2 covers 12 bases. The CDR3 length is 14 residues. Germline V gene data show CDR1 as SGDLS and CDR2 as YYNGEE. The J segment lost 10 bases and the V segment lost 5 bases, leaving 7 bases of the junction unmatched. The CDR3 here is CASRRLAGEGEQFF. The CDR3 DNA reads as TGTGCCAGCAGACGACTAGCGGGGGAGGGGGAGCAGTTCTTC.